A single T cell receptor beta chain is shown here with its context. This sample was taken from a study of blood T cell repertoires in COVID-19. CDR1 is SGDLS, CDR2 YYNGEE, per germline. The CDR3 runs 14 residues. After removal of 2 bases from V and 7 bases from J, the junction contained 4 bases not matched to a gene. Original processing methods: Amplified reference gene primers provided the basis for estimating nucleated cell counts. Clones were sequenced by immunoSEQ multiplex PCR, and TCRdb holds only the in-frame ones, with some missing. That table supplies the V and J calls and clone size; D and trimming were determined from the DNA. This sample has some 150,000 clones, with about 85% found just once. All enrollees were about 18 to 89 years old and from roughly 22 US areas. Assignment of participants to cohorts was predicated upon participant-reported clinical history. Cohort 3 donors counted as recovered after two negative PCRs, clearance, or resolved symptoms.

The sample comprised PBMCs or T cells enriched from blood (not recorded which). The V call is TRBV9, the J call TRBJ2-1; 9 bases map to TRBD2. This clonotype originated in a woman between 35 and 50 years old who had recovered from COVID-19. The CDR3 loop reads CASSVSGGGNEQFF. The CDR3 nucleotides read TGTGCCAGCAGCGTTAGCGGGGGAGGGAATGAGCAGTTCTTC.